This T cell receptor beta chain was captured by sequencing in a study of blood T cells in healthy people across ages. Germline CDR1 reads SGHAT; CDR2 reads FQNNGV. CDR3 length: 16 amino acids. The V gene lost 5 bases and the J gene lost 0 bases, with 14 bases spanning the gap. For the second PCR, which ran for 7 to 11 cycles, a sample-barcoded 5' primer and a J-beta primer mix were used. TCRdb reprocessed the 5' RACE reads with MiXCR, giving one entry per CDR3 protein. The table records 1,500,000 or so distinct CDR3 sequences, about 45% of them present only once. The rearrangement joins TRBV11-2 to TRBJ2-1; D unclear. This receptor was obtained from a young woman in good health. The sample comprised blood. In DNA, the CDR3 is TGTGCCAGCAGCCCCCCTCTACAGAGCTCCTACAATGAGCAGTTCTTC. It encodes CASSPPLQSSYNEQFF.